The T cell receptor beta chain under discussion was sequenced for a study of siplizumab effects on memory and regulatory T cells. Study-wide background: The study paired mixed lymphocyte reactions, running them with siplizumab at 1 ug/mL or without drug.

The assay was immunoSEQ multiplex PCR, and TCRdb's table has in-frame clones only and misses some. Seen here are 9,500 to 15,000 clones, 47% observed once, and the top ten hold approximately 38%. V gave up 5 bases and J gave up 2 bases, with 14 bases separating them. Per the germline V gene, CDR1 is SGHTA and CDR2 is FQGTGA. There are 15 residues in the CDR3. Study results and caveats: Suppressive capability of dividing Tregs from siplizumab cultures went unverified. It seemed that naive T cells were more diverse than memory cells and were major contributors to the alloresponse.

The authors cocultured the mixed lymphocyte reaction cells at 37 degrees C for 6 days. Worth noting for this clone: Its target is not known.

This TCR came from a human donor in good health; the cells came from an allogeneic mixed lymphocyte reaction. Some clones in this sample may be carry-over from other donors' samples. Sequences were obtained from CFSE-low (dividing) CD8+ T cells sorted from an allogeneic mixed lymphocyte reaction. The rearrangement joins TRBV7-3 to TRBJ2-3; no clear D. The CDR3 DNA reads TGTGCCAGCAGCCCCCGGGCTCGAGACACAGATACGCAGTATTTT. The encoded protein is CASSPRARDTDTQYF.